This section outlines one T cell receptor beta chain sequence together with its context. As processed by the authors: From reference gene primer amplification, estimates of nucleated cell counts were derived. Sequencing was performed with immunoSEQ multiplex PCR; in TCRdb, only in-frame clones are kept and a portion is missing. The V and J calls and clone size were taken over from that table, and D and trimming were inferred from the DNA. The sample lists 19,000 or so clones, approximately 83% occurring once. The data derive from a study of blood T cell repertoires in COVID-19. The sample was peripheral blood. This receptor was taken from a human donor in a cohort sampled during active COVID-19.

CDR3 sequence reads: CASSDLLAGVSGANVLTF. CDR3 sequence (DNA): TGTGCCAGCAGTGATTTACTAGCGGGAGTCTCTGGGGCCAACGTCCTGACTTTC. The chain has TRBV25-1 and TRBJ2-6, with 11 nucleotides matching TRBD2. The junction had 4 bases not matched to a gene; V was cut back by 3 bases and J by 0 bases. From germline, CDR1 is MGHDK and CDR2 SYGVNS. This CDR3 is built from 18 residues.